This T cell receptor beta chain was captured by sequencing in a study of blood T cells in healthy people across ages. The use of a sample-barcoded 5' primer and a J-beta primer mix characterized a second PCR of roughly 7 to 11 cycles. MiXCR, applied by TCRdb to the 5' RACE reads, yields one record per CDR3 protein. The sample lists fewer than 950,000 distinct CDR3 sequences, 36% occurring once. In germline, CDR1 is SGHAT, CDR2 FQNNGV. With 6 bases removed from V and 6 bases from J, the gap between germline ends came to 12 bases. The CDR3 runs 13 residues. Sample: blood. This clonotype originated in a man younger than 35 in good health. The rearrangement uses TRBV11-2 and TRBJ2-1; D gene ambiguous. The CDR3 DNA follows: TGTGCCAGCAGTTTTGGACCGGTCAATGAGCAGTTCTTC. Protein: CASSFGPVNEQFF.